A single T cell receptor (beta chain) is shown here with its context. Its cognate antigen is unknown. This sample is part of a study of radiotherapy plus CTLA-4 blockade in lung cancer. Study context: Objective responses were seen in over 15% of patients, disease control in more than 30%.

The CDR3 has 12 amino acids. V lost 6 bases and J 3 bases, leaving 8 bases between the germline ends. The germline CDR1 and CDR2 sequences are MNHEY and SVGAGI. Study-level points and caveats: The authors reported that early blood T cell clone dynamics, with interferon-beta, best predicted response. After treatment with radiotherapy plus ipilimumab, TCR clones that came from the tumor expanded in blood.

The data were produced by immunoSEQ multiplex PCR, yet TCRdb's version contains in-frame clones alone and is incomplete. The table records roughly 44,000 clones, about 72% of them present only once. Each patient with chemo-refractory metastatic non-small-cell lung cancer was treated with focal radiation plus CTLA-4 blockade using ipilimumab. Sequencing used peripheral blood, obtained from a patient treated with radiotherapy plus ipilimumab. The origin of this receptor is a human donor with non-small cell lung cancer who had stable disease on radiotherapy plus ipilimumab. This chain links TRBV6-5 with TRBJ1-1; D is unresolved. CDR3 region: CASSPGYTEAFF. CDR3 sequence (DNA): TGTGCCAGCAGCCCGGGGTACACTGAAGCTTTCTTT.